The next 25 T cell receptor beta chains were all read from a single sample in a study of shared clonotypes between healthy human individuals. Only in-frame clones appear in the TCRdb table, and some are missing; sequencing was by immunoSEQ multiplex PCR. The sample shows about 980,000 clones, about 80% of them seen only once. The sequencing sample was made of memory CD4+ T cells sorted from blood. Subset described: CD45RA-negative fraction. The receptors stem from a man aged 18 to 29 in good health.

This clone was recorded only once. The chain combines TRBV29-1 with TRBJ1-1; D gene uncertain. Germline V gives CDR1 SQVTM, CDR2 ANQGSEA. The ends were cut back, 4 bases at V and 0 bases at J, with 9 bases in the middle. The CDR3 length is 13 residues. This CDR3 reads CSVVIAMNTEAFF. CDR3 nucleotides: TGCAGCGTTGTGATAGCAATGAACACTGAAGCTTTCTTT.

To note about this clone: Other DNA sequences in the sample encode the same CDR3. J is TRBJ2-3 and V is TRBV18; D not certain. V shed 2 bases and J shed 2 bases, with 8 bases lying between them. CDR1 is KGHSH, CDR2 LQKENI, per germline. The CDR3 runs 14 residues. CDR3 nucleotide sequence: TGTGCCAGCTCACCAGGCGGATCCACAGATACGCAGTATTTT. This encodes CASSPGGSTDTQYF.

This clone was counted between two and nine times. The genes are TRBV6-1 and TRBJ1-1; D might be TRBD1 (5 bases). The V and J ends lost 7 bases and 5 bases respectively, with 17 bases between them. There are 14 residues in the CDR3. Germline V CDR1 and CDR2: MNHNS, SASEGT. CDR3 in DNA: TGTGCCAGCACCGAGACGCTCAAGGGGACTGAAGCTTTCTTT. This codes for CASTETLKGTEAFF.

This chain uses TRBV7-9 with TRBJ2-1; 9 nucleotides align to TRBD2. Germline assignment: CDR1 SEHNR and CDR2 FQNEAQ (reference sequence). After removal of 1 base from V and 4 bases from J, the junction contained 5 bases not matched to a gene. The CDR3 consists of 16 residues. The CDR3 spells CASSLDGSGRYNEQFF. The CDR3 DNA is TGTGCCAGCAGCTTAGATGGTAGCGGGAGATACAATGAGCAGTTCTTC.

The chain uses TRBV5-6 and TRBJ2-4; 7 bases fit TRBD1. Germline values: CDR1 SGHDT, CDR2 YYEEEE. V lost 4 bases to trimming and J lost 4 bases; unmatched junction nucleotides: 8. The CDR3 runs to 15 residues. CDR3 nucleotide sequence: TGTGCCAGCAGCCGTAGGGGGCTGGGTAAAAACATTCAGTACTTC. The encoded protein is CASSRRGLGKNIQYF.

The gene calls are TRBV9 and TRBJ1-1, with 12 bases lining up with TRBD1. The V gene end was trimmed by 0 bases and the J gene end by 5 bases; junction bases not matched to a gene: 5. Germline values: CDR1 SGDLS, CDR2 YYNGEE. CDR3 length equals 16 residues. Here the CDR3 reads CASSVGGTGGGTEAFF. For the CDR3, the DNA is TGTGCCAGCAGCGTAGGAGGGACAGGGGGCGGAACTGAAGCTTTCTTT. The complete variable domain, with remaining parts taken from reference TRBV9 and TRBJ1-1, reads DSGVTQTPKHLITATGQRVTLRCSPRSGDLSVYWYQQSLDQGLQFLIQYYNGEERAKGNILERFSAQQFPDLHSELNLSSLELGDSALYFCASSVGGTGGGTEAFFGQGTRLTVV.

CDR3 sequence reads: CASSQGYQSRPYTF. The DNA for the CDR3 is TGCGCCAGCAGCCAAGGCTATCAGTCTAGACCCTACACCTTC. The chain links TRBV4-1 to TRBJ1-2; D gene unclear. CDR3 length: 14 amino acids. Germline CDR1 is MGHRA and CDR2 is YSYEKL. Trimming removed 1 base at V and 10 bases at J, with 16 bases between.

The rearrangement joins TRBV4-2 to TRBJ1-3; D may be TRBD1 (5 bases). Between the trimmed V and J ends, which lost 3 bases and 0 bases, there was a span of 18 bases. Germline CDR1 reads LGHNA; CDR2 reads YNFKEQ. The CDR3 extends over 18 amino acids. The CDR3 reads CASSHPKGSISSGNTIYF. In DNA form, the CDR3 reads TGTGCCAGCAGCCATCCAAAGGGGAGCATCTCCTCTGGAAACACCATATATTTT.

The rearrangement uses TRBV6-5 and TRBJ2-5; D is perhaps TRBD2 (5 bases). The J call may not be correct, given that the DNA end is closer to TRBJ2-7. The CDR3 sequence is 12 residues long. Germline CDR1 is MNHEY and CDR2 is SVGAGI. The CDR3, as DNA: TGTGCCAGCAAGGCGGGCGTCTACGAGCAGTACTTC. Amino acids: CASKAGVYEQYF.

A note on this clone: Just one base apart from a much larger clone, this may be a read error. This same CDR3 is encoded by further DNA sequences in the sample. V usage is TRBV27 and J usage is TRBJ2-2; D remains ambiguous. V was clipped by 4 bases and J by 2 bases, with 2 bases between them. Germline loops: CDR1 MNHEY, CDR2 SMNVEV (reference sequence). This CDR3 is 12 amino acids long. CDR3 sequence reads: CASSYNTGELFF. The CDR3 DNA reads TGTGCCAGCAGTTACAACACCGGGGAGCTGTTTTTT.

This chain connects TRBV29-1 to TRBJ1-4; 9 positions match TRBD1. V shed 7 bases, J shed 5 bases, and the junction held 5 bases outside the gene matches. Germline CDR1 and CDR2: SQVTM and ANQGSEA. The length of the CDR3 is 13 residues. The CDR3 loop is CSGRGTGNEKLFF. The CDR3 nucleotides are TGCAGCGGCCGTGGGACAGGGAATGAAAAACTGTTTTTT.

A few counts support this clone. The chain is built from TRBV15 and TRBJ2-7, with 8 bases lining up with TRBD2. The CDR3 is 15 residues long. Trimming removed 0 bases from V and 4 bases from J; junction bases left unmatched: 5. Germline V CDR1 and CDR2: LNHNV, YYDKDF (reference sequence). The CDR3 region has the DNA TGTGCCACCAGCAGAGACCGGGAGGGGACTTACGAGCAGTACTTC. Amino acid sequence: CATSRDREGTYEQYF. Looking up the rest from reference TRBV15 and TRBJ2-7 gives the full variable domain: DAMVIQNPRYQVTQFGKPVTLSCSQTLNHNVMYWYQQKSSQAPKLLFHYYDKDFNNEADTPDNFQSRRPNTSFCFLDIRSPGLGDTAMYLCATSRDREGTYEQYFGPGTRLTVT.

The V call is TRBV6-5, the J call TRBJ2-1, with a possible D match to TRBD1 (5 bases). The CDR3 consists of 13 residues. The V gene's germline CDR1 is MNHEY and CDR2 SVGAGI. Trimming took 6 bases from V and 5 from J, leaving 11 bases between them. For the CDR3, the DNA is TGTGCCAGCAGAAAGGGGCTTCACAATGAGCAGTTCTTC. It specifies CASRKGLHNEQFF.

The chain uses TRBV28 and TRBJ1-1; D is ambiguous. Germline V CDR1 and CDR2: MDHEN, SYDVKM. Trimming took 6 bases from V and 6 from J, leaving 14 bases between them. The CDR3 has 13 amino acids. The CDR3 here is CASSTIVSPEAFF. In nucleotides, the CDR3 is TGTGCCAGCAGCACCATCGTTTCCCCTGAAGCTTTCTTT. Drawing the rest from reference TRBV28 and TRBJ1-1, the complete variable domain is DVKVTQSSRYLVKRTGEKVFLECVQDMDHENMFWYRQDPGLGLRLIYFSYDVKMKEKGDIPEGYSVSREKKERFSLILESASTNQTSMYLCASSTIVSPEAFFGQGTRLTVV.

This clone was picked up one time. V is TRBV20-1 and J is TRBJ2-5; D is uncertain. V lost 6 bases to trimming and J lost 0 bases, with 5 bases between them. The germline V gene encodes CDR1 DFQATT and CDR2 SNEGSKA (reference sequence). This CDR3 comprises 11 residues. CDR3 DNA sequence: TGCAGTGCCTTCTACCAAGAGACCCAGTACTTC. Translating it yields CSAFYQETQYF.

This clone was observed a single time. The chain joins TRBV5-1 to TRBJ2-3, with 13 bases matching TRBD2. The germline V gene encodes CDR1 SGHRS and CDR2 YFSETQ. The ends lost 4 bases at V and 0 bases at J; junction bases unmatched: 2. This CDR3 spans 16 amino acids. CDR3 DNA sequence: TGCGCCAGCAGCGCGGGACTAGCGGGGAGCACAGATACGCAGTATTTT. Its protein product is CASSAGLAGSTDTQYF.

The V call is TRBV5-1, the J call TRBJ1-4; no reliable D call. V was trimmed by 7 bases and J by 6 bases, leaving 10 bases between them. Germline assignment: CDR1 SGHRS and CDR2 YFSETQ. The CDR3 is made up of 12 amino acids. CDR3 region: CASRSGDEKLFF. The CDR3 nucleotides are TGCGCCAGCCGCTCGGGAGATGAAAAACTGTTTTTT.

This chain connects TRBV5-1 to TRBJ1-2; D unresolved. The CDR3 consists of 15 residues. Trimming took 0 bases from V and 7 from J, leaving 16 bases between them. CDR1 and CDR2 (germline): SGHRS, YFSETQ. The CDR3 DNA follows: TGCGCCAGCAGCTTGGAGGCCAACGGAGTGGGTGGCTACACCTTC. This gives the protein CASSLEANGVGGYTF.

The V and J genes are TRBV4-3 and TRBJ2-3; D remains unclear. CDR1 and CDR2 (germline): LGHNA, YSLEER. Trimming stripped 1 base from V and 2 bases from J, with 10 bases between. The CDR3 consists of 15 residues. DNA for the CDR3: TGCGCCAGCAGCCAAGCGGATACCCTCACAGATACGCAGTATTTT. It encodes CASSQADTLTDTQYF.

The rearrangement uses TRBV5-1 and TRBJ2-7, with D tentatively TRBD1 (5 bases). The CDR3 covers 15 residues. CDR1 and CDR2 from the germline V gene are SGHRS and YFSETQ. V gave up 1 base and J gave up 2 bases, with 13 bases separating them. CDR3 sequence (DNA): TGCGCCAGCAGCTTGTCTGCTGACAGTCCCTACGAGCAGTACTTC. It encodes CASSLSADSPYEQYF.

This sequence joins TRBV5-1 and TRBJ2-1; D not certain. Trimming stripped 5 bases from V and 9 bases from J, with 9 bases between. The germline V gene encodes CDR1 SGHRS and CDR2 YFSETQ. The CDR3 sequence is 11 residues long. CDR3 coding DNA: TGCGCCAGCAGTGACTCCCTTGAGCAGTTCTTC. Its translation is CASSDSLEQFF.

This clone turned up a few times. The chain employs TRBV18 and TRBJ1-1; D is unclear. Trimming cost V 6 bases and J 1 base, with 12 bases left between them. CDR1 is KGHSH, CDR2 LQKENI, per germline. This CDR3 comprises 14 residues. As DNA, the CDR3 is TGTGCCAGCTCCCCTGTGATGGGGAACACTGAAGCTTTCTTT. Translation gives CASSPVMGNTEAFF.

The chain links TRBV6-5 to TRBJ2-3, with 7 bases lining up with TRBD2. From germline, CDR1 is MNHEY and CDR2 SVGAGI. The CDR3 runs to 14 residues. With V trimmed by 6 bases and J by 6 bases, 9 bases remained unmatched. CDR3 bases: TGTGCCAGCAGCGATCTAGCGGCCCGGGATACGCAGTATTTT. It codes for CASSDLAARDTQYF.

V gene TRBV2 combines with J gene TRBJ1-1, with D possibly being TRBD1 (6 bases). Germline CDR1 and CDR2: SNHLY and FYNNEI. V was shortened by 9 bases and J by 3 bases, with 17 bases between the two germline ends. The CDR3 sequence is 14 residues long. Written as DNA, the CDR3 is TGTGCCAGTTCGACACAGGGTGGGGACACTGAAGCTTTCTTT. Residues: CASSTQGGDTEAFF.

V and J are TRBV18 and TRBJ2-7, with 12 nucleotides matching TRBD1. V lost 2 bases to trimming and J lost 6 bases; unmatched junction nucleotides: 5. The CDR3 is 15 residues long. Germline-derived CDR1 and CDR2 are KGHSH and LQKENI. This CDR3 is CASSPGTGGLSEQYF. The DNA of the CDR3 is TGTGCCAGCTCACCAGGGACAGGGGGCCTCAGCGAGCAGTACTTC.